The next 15 T cell receptor beta chains were all read from a single sample in a study of blood T cell repertoires in COVID-19. TCRdb's copy holds only in-frame clones and misses some; the assay was immunoSEQ multiplex PCR. The table lists a few hundred thousand clones, roughly four fifths of them singletons. The specimen sequenced was PBMCs or T cells enriched from blood (not recorded which). The source is a woman in her forties or fifties who had recovered from COVID-19.

The table lists this clone with a few counts. In the same sample, other DNA sequences code for this CDR3. The chain combines TRBV3-1 (or the pseudogene TRBV3-2) with TRBJ2-1, with 11 bases fitting TRBD2. Germline V gives CDR1 LGHDT, CDR2 YNNKEL (reference sequence). The CDR3 has 15 amino acids. Trimming took 6 bases from V and 7 from J; bases not matched to a gene: 8. For the CDR3, the DNA is TGTGCCAGCAGTCATAGCGGGGGGGCCAGAAATGAGCAGTTCTTC. Amino acid sequence: CASSHSGGARNEQFF.

DNA for the CDR3: TGTGCCAGTAGTGCCTCTCCTCTAGCGGGGCTAACCTACGAGCAGTACTTC. This sequence encodes CASSASPLAGLTYEQYF. The chain carries TRBV19 and TRBJ2-7; 9 positions agree with TRBD2. The CDR3 runs to 17 residues. Germline lookup yields CDR1 LNHDA and CDR2 SQIVND (reference sequence). The V segment lost 5 bases and the J segment 2 bases; nucleotides outside the gene matches: 13.

The gene calls are TRBV19 and TRBJ2-1, with a tentative D call TRBD1 (6 bases). This CDR3 is 17 amino acids long. Germline V gene data show CDR1 as LNHDA and CDR2 as SQIVND (reference sequence). Trimming shortened V by 0 bases and J by 8 bases, and 20 bases separated the two germline ends. In nucleotides, the CDR3 is TGTGCCAGTAGTATAGATTTGAACAGGGCCATGAGGGATGAGCAGTTCTTC. Protein product: CASSIDLNRAMRDEQFF.

The table lists this clone with a few counts. V usage is TRBV14 and J usage is TRBJ1-2; 9 bases map to TRBD1. Trimming at V came to 3 bases and at J to 8 bases, leaving 7 bases not matched to a gene. This CDR3 comprises 14 residues. Germline CDR1 reads SGHDN; CDR2 reads FVKESK. The CDR3 region has the DNA TGTGCCAGCAGCCACCCGGGACAGGGTATGGGCTACACCTTC. This gives the protein CASSHPGQGMGYTF.

A few counts support this clone. The same CDR3 also results from other DNA sequences found in this sample. The chain recombines TRBV30 with TRBJ1-2; 7 bases align to TRBD1. Trimming took 5 bases from V and 0 from J; bases not matched to a gene: 6. Germline V gives CDR1 GTSNPN, CDR2 SVGIG (reference sequence). This CDR3 spans 14 amino acids. CDR3 DNA sequence: TGTGCCTGGCGGACAGGTGTTTCTAACTATGGCTACACCTTC. Its protein product is CAWRTGVSNYGYTF. Drawing the rest from reference TRBV30 and TRBJ1-2, the complete variable domain is SQTIHQWPATLVQPVGSPLSLECTVEGTSNPNLYWYRQAAGRGLQLLFYSVGIGQISSEVPQNLSASRPQDRQFILSSKKLLLSDSGFYLCAWRTGVSNYGYTFGSGTRLTVV.

This clone was seen only once. V usage is TRBV28 and J usage is TRBJ1-6; TRBD1 aligns across 7 bases. The CDR3 contains 14 residues. From germline, CDR1 is MDHEN and CDR2 SYDVKM. The V gene end was trimmed by 7 bases and the J gene end by 10 bases; junction bases not matched to a gene: 10. The CDR3 loop reads CASNPLYRGSPLHF. The CDR3 DNA sequence: TGTGCCAGCAATCCCCTTTACAGGGGATCACCCCTCCACTTT.

The gene calls are TRBV9 and TRBJ1-3; TRBD1 might be the D (5 bases). Looked up from germline, CDR1 is SGDLS and CDR2 is YYNGEE. This CDR3 has 17 residues. The V and J ends lost 0 bases and 1 base respectively, with 14 bases between them. CDR3 residues: CASSVGAGRGSGNTIYF. Written as DNA, the CDR3 is TGTGCCAGCAGCGTAGGGGCCGGGAGGGGTTCTGGAAACACCATATATTTT.

V gene TRBV6-1 combines with J gene TRBJ1-2; the D is unclear. The CDR3 is 12 residues long. The V and J ends lost 3 bases and 7 bases respectively, with 9 bases between them. Germline CDR1 reads MNHNS; CDR2 reads SASEGT. The DNA of the CDR3 is TGTGCCAGCAGTGATCACCTCGGTGGCTACACCTTC. Protein sequence: CASSDHLGGYTF.

The V gene is TRBV19, the J gene TRBJ1-5; 7 bases match TRBD1. The CDR3 runs 15 residues. The germline V gene has CDR1 LNHDA and CDR2 SQIVND (reference sequence). Trimming cost V 3 bases and J 2 bases; bases outside gene matches: 4. The CDR3 DNA is TGTGCCAGTAGTATTGACAGGGCTGGCAATCAGCCCCAGCATTTT. Its translation: CASSIDRAGNQPQHF.

This clone was seen a few times. The J gene is TRBJ1-6, the V gene TRBV6-4, with TRBD1 matching 7 bases. This CDR3 is 13 amino acids long. J gave up 7 bases and V 4 bases, and 1 base lay outside the gene matches. CDR1 MRHNA and CDR2 SNTAGT come from the germline V gene. The CDR3 coding sequence is TGTGCCAGCAGTGGGACAGGCAATTCACCCCTCCACTTT. Its protein product is CASSGTGNSPLHF.

The chain joins TRBV18 to TRBJ2-2; D is undetermined. Trimming removed 1 base at V and 2 bases at J, with 11 bases between. The CDR3 consists of 16 residues. The germline gives CDR1 KGHSH, CDR2 LQKENI. The CDR3, as DNA: TGTGCCAGCTCACCACGTACACAGACAAACACCGGGGAGCTGTTTTTT. Encoded protein: CASSPRTQTNTGELFF.

The rearrangement joins TRBV12-5 to TRBJ2-2; unclear D gene. Deletions cut 6 bases from V and 7 bases from J, with 12 bases between. From germline, CDR1 is LGHNT and CDR2 FRNRAP. The CDR3 has 13 residues. The CDR3 DNA is TGTGCTAGTGGCCCTCACGGCGGCGGGGAGCTGTTTTTT. Translation gives CASGPHGGGELFF.

The genes are TRBV19 and TRBJ2-3; possibly TRBD1 for D (7 bases). V was pared by 7 bases and J by 2 bases, with 16 bases between. The CDR3 is made up of 15 amino acids. The germline V gene encodes CDR1 LNHDA and CDR2 SQIVND (reference sequence). CDR3 loop: CASTSGGFDTDTQYF. The CDR3 DNA is TGTGCCAGTACATCAGGGGGGTTCGACACAGATACGCAGTATTTT.

CDR3 coding DNA: TGTGCCATCAGCTTTCAGGGGCTTACTGAAGCTTTCTTT. Protein: CAISFQGLTEAFF. The rearrangement joins TRBV10-3 to TRBJ1-1; possibly TRBD1 for D (6 bases). This CDR3 contains 13 residues. V lost 6 bases and J 5 bases, leaving 13 bases between the germline ends. From germline, CDR1 is ENHRY and CDR2 SYGVKD.

This rearrangement joins TRBV4-1 to TRBJ1-1; a possible D gene is TRBD1 (6 bases). Trimming stripped 1 base from V and 5 bases from J, with 14 bases between. CDR1 is MGHRA and CDR2 is YSYEKL in the germline V gene. The CDR3 runs to 15 residues. The CDR3 DNA follows: TGCGCCAGCAGCCAAGTCGCCAGGGGAAGAACTGAAGCTTTCTTT. Its protein is CASSQVARGRTEAFF.